This T cell receptor (beta chain) was sequenced for a study of T cell responses to AZD1222 COVID-19 vaccine. Overall study context: Pooled samples include second doses given at about 4 or 12 weeks. The study, taken as a whole, reports: The study identified only a handful of AZD1222 recipients as seropositive at baseline. Two AZD1222 doses significantly raised spike-specific TCR breadth and depth over controls. Unmutated variant regions reportedly attract nearly half of all spike-specific TCRs.

The CDR3 is 14 amino acids. The V end lost 2 bases, the J end lost 14 bases, and 22 bases lay between the germline ends. The germline CDR1 and CDR2 sequences are SGHDT and YYEEEE. As for this clone: Its antigen remains unknown.

The method was immunoSEQ multiplex PCR; TCRdb's version includes in-frame clones alone and lacks a portion of them. This sample has 75,000 to 100,000 clones, with about 85% found just once. The sequences come from peripheral blood, collected on day 0 of AZD1222 vaccination. V is TRBV5-6 and J is TRBJ1-2; D is undetermined. This clonotype was obtained from an adult in good health. The CDR3 reads CASSFDAAGRLWTF. CDR3 DNA sequence: TGTGCCAGCAGCTTTGACGCCGCGGGCAGACTTTGGACCTTC.